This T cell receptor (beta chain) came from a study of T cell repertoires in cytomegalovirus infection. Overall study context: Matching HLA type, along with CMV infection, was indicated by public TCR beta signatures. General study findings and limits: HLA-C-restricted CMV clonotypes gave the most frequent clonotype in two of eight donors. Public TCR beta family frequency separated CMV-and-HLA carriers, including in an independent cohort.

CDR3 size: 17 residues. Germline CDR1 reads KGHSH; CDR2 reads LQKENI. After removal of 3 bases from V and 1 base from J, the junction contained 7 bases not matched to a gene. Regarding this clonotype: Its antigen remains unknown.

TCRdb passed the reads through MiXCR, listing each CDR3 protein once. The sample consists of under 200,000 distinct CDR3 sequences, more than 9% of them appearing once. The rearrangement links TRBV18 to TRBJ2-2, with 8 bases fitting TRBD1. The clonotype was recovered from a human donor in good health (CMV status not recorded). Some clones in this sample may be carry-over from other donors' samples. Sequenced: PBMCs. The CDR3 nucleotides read TGTGCCAGCTCACCTCCAGGGGGCTACGAGAACACCGGGGAGCTGTTTTTT. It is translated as CASSPPGGYENTGELFF.